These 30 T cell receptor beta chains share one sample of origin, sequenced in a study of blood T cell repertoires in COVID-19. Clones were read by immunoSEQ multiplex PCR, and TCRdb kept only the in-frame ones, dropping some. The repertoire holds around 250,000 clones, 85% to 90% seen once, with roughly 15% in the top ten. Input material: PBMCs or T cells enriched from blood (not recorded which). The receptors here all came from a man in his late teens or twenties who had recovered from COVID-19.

The CDR3 sequence is CASRQGDRGSGETQYF. The CDR3 DNA reads as TGTGCCAGCAGGCAAGGGGACAGGGGTTCCGGAGAGACCCAGTACTTC. The chain combines TRBV5-4 with TRBJ2-5; 10 nucleotides agree with TRBD1. From germline, CDR1 is SGHNT and CDR2 YYREEE (reference sequence). The CDR3 covers 16 residues. The trim removed 5 bases at V and 4 bases at J, leaving 11 bases unmatched.

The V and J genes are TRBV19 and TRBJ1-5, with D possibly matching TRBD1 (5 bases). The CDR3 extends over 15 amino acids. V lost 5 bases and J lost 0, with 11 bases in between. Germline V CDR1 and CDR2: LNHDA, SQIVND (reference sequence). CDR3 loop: CASSWTTDSNQPQHF. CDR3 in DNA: TGTGCCAGTAGTTGGACGACAGATAGCAATCAGCCCCAGCATTTT.

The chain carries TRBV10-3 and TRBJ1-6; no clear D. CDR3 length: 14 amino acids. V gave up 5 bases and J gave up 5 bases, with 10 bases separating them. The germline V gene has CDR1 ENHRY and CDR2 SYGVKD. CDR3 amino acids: CAISPDIDNSPLHF. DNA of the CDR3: TGTGCCATCAGTCCAGACATAGATAATTCACCCCTCCACTTT.

CDR3 nucleotide sequence: TGTGCCAGCAGCTCACTAGCGGTCGCCTACAATGAGCAGTTCTTC. It codes for CASSSLAVAYNEQFF. The chain is built from TRBV7-9 and TRBJ2-1; 8 bases line up with TRBD2. V lost 4 bases to trimming and J lost 2 bases; unmatched junction nucleotides: 4. The CDR3 covers 15 residues. Per the germline V gene, CDR1 is SEHNR and CDR2 is FQNEAQ (reference sequence).

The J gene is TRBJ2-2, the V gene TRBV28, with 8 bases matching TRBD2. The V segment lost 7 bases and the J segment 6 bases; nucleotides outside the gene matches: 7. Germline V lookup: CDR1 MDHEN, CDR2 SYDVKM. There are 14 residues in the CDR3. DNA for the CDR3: TGTGCCAGCATGGTCGGGAGGGCCCCCGGGGAGCTGTTTTTT. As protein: CASMVGRAPGELFF.

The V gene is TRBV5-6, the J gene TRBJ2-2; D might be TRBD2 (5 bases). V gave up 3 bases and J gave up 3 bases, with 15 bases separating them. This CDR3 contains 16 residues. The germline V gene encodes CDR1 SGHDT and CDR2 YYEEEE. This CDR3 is CASSYPEGGYTGELFF. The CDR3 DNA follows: TGTGCCAGCAGCTACCCAGAGGGTGGGTACACCGGGGAGCTGTTTTTT.

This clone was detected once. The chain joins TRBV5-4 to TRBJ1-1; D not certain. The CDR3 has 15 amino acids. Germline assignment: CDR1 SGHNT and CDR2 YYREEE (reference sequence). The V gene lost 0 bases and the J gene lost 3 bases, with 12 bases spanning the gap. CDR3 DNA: TGTGCCAGCAGCTTGGTTACAGTGCAGCACACTGAAGCTTTCTTT. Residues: CASSLVTVQHTEAFF.

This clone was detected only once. DNA for the CDR3: TGTGCCAGCACCCTGGCGGGAGCTAGCACAGATACGCAGTATTTT. It translates to CASTLAGASTDTQYF. The rearrangement links TRBV27 to TRBJ2-3; TRBD2 aligns across 7 bases. The CDR3 contains 15 residues. CDR1 MNHEY and CDR2 SMNVEV come from the germline V gene (reference sequence). V was pared by 7 bases and J by 0 bases, with 7 bases of the junction left unmatched.

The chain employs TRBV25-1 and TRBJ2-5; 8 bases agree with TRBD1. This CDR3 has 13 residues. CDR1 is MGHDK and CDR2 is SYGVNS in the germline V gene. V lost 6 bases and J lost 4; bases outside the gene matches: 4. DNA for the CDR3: TGTGCCAGCAGGAAGACAGGGGTAGAGACCCAGTACTTC. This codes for CASRKTGVETQYF.

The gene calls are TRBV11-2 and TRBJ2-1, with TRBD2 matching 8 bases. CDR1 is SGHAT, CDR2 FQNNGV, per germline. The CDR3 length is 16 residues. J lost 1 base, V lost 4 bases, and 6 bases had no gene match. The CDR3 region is CASSSSGSGSYNEQFF. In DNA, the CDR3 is TGTGCCAGCAGCTCAAGCGGGAGTGGGTCCTACAATGAGCAGTTCTTC.

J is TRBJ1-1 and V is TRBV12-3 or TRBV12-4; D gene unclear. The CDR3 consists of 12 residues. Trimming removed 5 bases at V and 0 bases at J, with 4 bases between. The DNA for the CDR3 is TGTGCCAGCAGTCAAATGAACACTGAAGCTTTCTTT. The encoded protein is CASSQMNTEAFF.

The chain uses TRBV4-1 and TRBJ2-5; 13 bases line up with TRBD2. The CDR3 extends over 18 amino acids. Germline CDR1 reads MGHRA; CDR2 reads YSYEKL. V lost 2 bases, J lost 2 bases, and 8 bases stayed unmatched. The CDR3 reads CASSQTGTSGEVQETQYF. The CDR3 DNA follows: TGCGCCAGCAGCCAAACCGGGACTAGCGGGGAAGTACAAGAGACCCAGTACTTC.

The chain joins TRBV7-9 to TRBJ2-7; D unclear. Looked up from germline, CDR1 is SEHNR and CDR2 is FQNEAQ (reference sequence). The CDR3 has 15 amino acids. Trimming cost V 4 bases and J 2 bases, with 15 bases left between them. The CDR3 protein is CASSSPEAGTYEQYF. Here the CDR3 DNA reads TGTGCCAGCAGCTCCCCGGAAGCAGGTACCTACGAGCAGTACTTC.

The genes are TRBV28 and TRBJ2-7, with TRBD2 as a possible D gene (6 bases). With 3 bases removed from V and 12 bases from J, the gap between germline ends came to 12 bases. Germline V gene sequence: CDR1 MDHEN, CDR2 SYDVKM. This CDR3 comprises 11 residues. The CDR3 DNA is TGTGCCAGCAGTTTGCGTCGGACTACGTACTTC. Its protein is CASSLRRTTYF.

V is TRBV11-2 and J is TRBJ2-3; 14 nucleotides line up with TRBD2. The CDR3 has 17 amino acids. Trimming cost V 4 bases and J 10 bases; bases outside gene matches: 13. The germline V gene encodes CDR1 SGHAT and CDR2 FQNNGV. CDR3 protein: CASSYGTSGSIPYPQYF. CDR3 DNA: TGTGCCAGCAGCTATGGGACTAGCGGGAGCATACCCTACCCGCAGTATTTT.

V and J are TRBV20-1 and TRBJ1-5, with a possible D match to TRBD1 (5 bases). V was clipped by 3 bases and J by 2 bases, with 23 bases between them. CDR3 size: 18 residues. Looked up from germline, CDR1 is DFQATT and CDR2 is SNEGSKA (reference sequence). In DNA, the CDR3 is TGCAGTGCTAGTTGGGGAGGGAAACCGCGGGACGGCAATCAGCCCCAGCATTTT. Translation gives CSASWGGKPRDGNQPQHF.

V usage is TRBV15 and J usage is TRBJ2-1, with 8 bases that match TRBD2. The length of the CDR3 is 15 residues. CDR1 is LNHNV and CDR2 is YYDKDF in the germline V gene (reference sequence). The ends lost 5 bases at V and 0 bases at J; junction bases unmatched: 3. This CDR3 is CATSREGDSYNEQFF. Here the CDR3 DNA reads TGTGCCACCAGCCGGGAGGGGGACTCCTACAATGAGCAGTTCTTC.

The CDR3 region has the DNA TGTGCCAGCAGCTTGGCTAGCGGGGAAACCTACGAGCAGTACTTC. It is translated as CASSLASGETYEQYF. The chain combines TRBV5-6 with TRBJ2-7, with 9 nucleotides matching TRBD2. With 0 bases clipped from V and 2 bases from J, the junction kept 3 bases outside the gene matches. The CDR3 totals 15 residues. Germline lookup yields CDR1 SGHDT and CDR2 YYEEEE. The variable domain in full, completed from reference TRBV5-6 and TRBJ2-7, reads DAGVTQSPTHLIKTRGQQVTLRCSPKSGHDTVSWYQQALGQGPQFIFQYYEEEERQRGNFPDRFSGHQFPNYSSELNVNALLLGDSALYLCASSLASGETYEQYFGPGTRLTVT.

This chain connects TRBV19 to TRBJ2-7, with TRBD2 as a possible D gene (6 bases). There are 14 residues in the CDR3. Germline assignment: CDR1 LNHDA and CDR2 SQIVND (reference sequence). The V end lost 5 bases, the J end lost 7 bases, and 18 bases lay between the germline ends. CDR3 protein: CASSPLAAYDEQYF. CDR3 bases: TGTGCCAGTAGTCCACTAGCAGCGTACGATGAGCAGTACTTC.

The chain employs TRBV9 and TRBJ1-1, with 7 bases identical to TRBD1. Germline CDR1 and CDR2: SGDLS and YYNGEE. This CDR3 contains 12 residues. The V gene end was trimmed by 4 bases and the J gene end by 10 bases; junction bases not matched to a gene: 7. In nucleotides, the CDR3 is TGTGCCAGCAGCCCTGGGACAGTAGTAGCTTTCTTT. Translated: CASSPGTVVAFF.

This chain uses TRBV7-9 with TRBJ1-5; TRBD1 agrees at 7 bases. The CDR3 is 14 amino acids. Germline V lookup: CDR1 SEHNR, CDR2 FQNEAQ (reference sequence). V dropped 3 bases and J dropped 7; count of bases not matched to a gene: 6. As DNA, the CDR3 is TGTGCCAGCAGCTTGTCGGAGGGGGCCCAGCCCCAGCATTTT. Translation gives CASSLSEGAQPQHF.

The CDR3 coding sequence is TGTGCCAGCACCCGCGGGGACCGTAGTCAAAAACTGTTTTTT. Residues: CASTRGDRSQKLFF. The rearrangement uses TRBV7-9 and TRBJ1-4; D possibly corresponds to TRBD1 (5 bases). Trimming pared 7 bases from V and 9 bases from J, leaving 18 bases between. Germline CDR1 and CDR2: SEHNR and FQNEAQ (reference sequence). This CDR3 spans 14 amino acids. The full variable domain, completed using reference TRBV7-9 and TRBJ1-4, is DTGVSQNPRHKITKRGQNVTFRCDPISEHNRLYWYRQTLGQGPEFLTYFQNEAQLEKSRLLSDRFSAERPKGSFSTLEIQRTEQGDSAMYLCASTRGDRSQKLFFGSGTQLSVL.

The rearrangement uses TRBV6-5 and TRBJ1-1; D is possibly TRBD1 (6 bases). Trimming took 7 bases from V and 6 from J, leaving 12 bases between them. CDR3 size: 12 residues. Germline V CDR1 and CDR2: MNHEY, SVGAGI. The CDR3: CASMGGRAEAFF. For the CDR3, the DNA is TGTGCCAGCATGGGGGGGCGGGCTGAAGCTTTCTTT.

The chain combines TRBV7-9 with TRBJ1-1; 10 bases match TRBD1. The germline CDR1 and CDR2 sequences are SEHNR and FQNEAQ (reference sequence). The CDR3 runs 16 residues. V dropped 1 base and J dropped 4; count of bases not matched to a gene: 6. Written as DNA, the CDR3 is TGTGCCAGCAGCTTAGGGGGACAGGGGTTCGGCACTGAAGCTTTCTTT. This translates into CASSLGGQGFGTEAFF.

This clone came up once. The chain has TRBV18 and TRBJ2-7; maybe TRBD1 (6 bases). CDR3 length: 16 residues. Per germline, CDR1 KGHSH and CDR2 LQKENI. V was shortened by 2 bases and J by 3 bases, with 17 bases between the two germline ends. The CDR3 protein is CASSPGGREGIYEQYF. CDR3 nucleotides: TGTGCCAGCTCACCAGGGGGCAGGGAAGGGATCTACGAGCAGTACTTC. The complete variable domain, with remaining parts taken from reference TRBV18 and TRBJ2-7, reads NAGVMQNPRHLVRRRGQEARLRCSPMKGHSHVYWYRQLPEEGLKFMVYLQKENIIDESGMPKERFSAEFPKEGPSILRIQQVVRGDSAAYFCASSPGGREGIYEQYFGPGTRLTVT.

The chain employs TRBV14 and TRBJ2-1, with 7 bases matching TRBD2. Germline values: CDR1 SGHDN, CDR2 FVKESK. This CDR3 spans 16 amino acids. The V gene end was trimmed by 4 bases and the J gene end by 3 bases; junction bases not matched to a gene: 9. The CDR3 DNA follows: TGTGCCAGCAGCCGCCCCGTGGCGGGAGTCTACAATGAGCAGTTCTTC. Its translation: CASSRPVAGVYNEQFF.

The CDR3 loop is CASSTLAGGLNEQFF. CDR3 DNA sequence: TGTGCCAGTAGTACGCTAGCGGGGGGGCTCAATGAGCAGTTCTTC. The V call is TRBV19, the J call TRBJ2-1, with TRBD2 matching 12 bases. The CDR3 is made up of 15 amino acids. Unmatched junction bases numbered 4, after V lost 4 bases and J lost 6 bases. In germline, CDR1 is LNHDA, CDR2 SQIVND (reference sequence). Complete variable domain (other parts from reference TRBV19 and TRBJ2-1): DGGITQSPKYLFRKEGQNVTLSCEQNLNHDAMYWYRQDPGQGLRLIYYSQIVNDFQKGDIAEGYSVSREKKESFPLTVTSAQKNPTAFYLCASSTLAGGLNEQFFGPGTRLTVL.

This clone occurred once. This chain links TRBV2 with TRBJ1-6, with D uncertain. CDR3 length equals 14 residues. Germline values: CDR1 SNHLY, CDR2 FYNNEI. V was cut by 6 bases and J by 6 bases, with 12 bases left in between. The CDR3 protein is CASSLSSSNSPLHF. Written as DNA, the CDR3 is TGTGCCAGCAGCCTGAGTAGTAGTAATTCACCCCTCCACTTT.

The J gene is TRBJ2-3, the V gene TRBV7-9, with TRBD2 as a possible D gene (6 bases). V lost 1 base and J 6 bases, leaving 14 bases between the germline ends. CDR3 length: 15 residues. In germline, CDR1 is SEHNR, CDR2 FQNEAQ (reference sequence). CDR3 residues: CASSLVQAGDDTQYF. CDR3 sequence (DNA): TGTGCCAGCAGCTTAGTTCAAGCGGGCGATGATACGCAGTATTTT.

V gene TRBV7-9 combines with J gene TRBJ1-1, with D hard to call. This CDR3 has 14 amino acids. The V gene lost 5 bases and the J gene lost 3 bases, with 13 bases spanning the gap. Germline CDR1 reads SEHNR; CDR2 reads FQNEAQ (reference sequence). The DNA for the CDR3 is TGTGCCAGCAGCCGATTGGTGGCGGACACTGAAGCTTTCTTT. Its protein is CASSRLVADTEAFF. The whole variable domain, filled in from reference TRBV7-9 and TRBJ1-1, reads DTGVSQNPRHKITKRGQNVTFRCDPISEHNRLYWYRQTLGQGPEFLTYFQNEAQLEKSRLLSDRFSAERPKGSFSTLEIQRTEQGDSAMYLCASSRLVADTEAFFGQGTRLTVV.